The rows below give T cell receptor beta chains drawn from one sample of a study of regulatory T cells in long-lasting Graves disease. MiXCR, run by TCRdb on the multiplex PCR reads, gives a single entry per CDR3 protein. This table holds some 410,000 distinct CDR3 sequences, less than 20% found once. The same data also contributed to another study, on T cells in Graves' hyperthyroidism and ophthalmopathy.

Sequencing was performed on peripheral blood mononuclear cells (PBMCs), taken at new diagnosis, from a patient treated with antithyroid drugs. Source of these receptors: a woman in her 30s with Graves disease. Each CDR3 is given with its conserved first and last residue. Fields, in order: CDR3 protein, CDR3 DNA, J gene, clone size, V gene, D gene. The D gene is left open where the match is weak. Not all rows give a size; the values are once, few, many and, for expanded clones, a class.

CDR3 protein: CASSYPGGGTDYGYTF; CDR3 DNA: TGTGCCAGCAGCTACCCGGGTGGGGGCACGGACTATGGCTACACCTTC; J gene: TRBJ1-2; clone size: many; V gene: TRBV7-9; D gene: -
CDR3 protein: CASSLAGQGSGFGYTF; CDR3 DNA: TGTGCCAGCAGCTTAGCGGGGCAGGGGTCCGGCTTTGGCTACACCTTC; J gene: TRBJ1-2; clone size: -; V gene: TRBV7-2; D gene: -
CDR3 protein: CASSLGGSLDEQFF; CDR3 DNA: TGTGCCAGCAGCTTAGGTGGCAGCTTGGATGAGCAGTTCTTC; J gene: TRBJ2-1; clone size: many; V gene: TRBV7-9; D gene: -
CDR3 protein: CSARDGSLVNTEAFF; CDR3 DNA: TGCAGTGCTAGAGATGGGTCCCTGGTGAACACTGAAGCTTTCTTT; J gene: TRBJ1-1; clone size: many; V gene: TRBV20-1; D gene: -
CDR3 protein: CAKANGATNEKLFF; CDR3 DNA: TGTGCCAAAGCAAACGGAGCAACTAATGAAAAACTGTTTTTT; J gene: TRBJ1-4; clone size: once; V gene: TRBV19; D gene: -
CDR3 protein: CASRISYEQYF; CDR3 DNA: TGTGCCAGTAGGATTTCCTACGAGCAGTACTTC; J gene: TRBJ2-7; clone size: -; V gene: TRBV6-1; D gene: -
CDR3 protein: CASSTYQNTEAFF; CDR3 DNA: TGTGCCAGTAGTACCTATCAGAACACTGAAGCTTTCTTT; J gene: TRBJ1-1; clone size: few; V gene: TRBV19; D gene: -
CDR3 protein: CASSPDLVSYNEQFF; CDR3 DNA: TGTGCCAGCAGTCCCGATCTAGTCTCCTACAATGAGCAGTTCTTC; J gene: TRBJ2-1; clone size: many; V gene: TRBV12-3/TRBV12-4; D gene: -
CDR3 protein: CASRILGRDHNEQFF; CDR3 DNA: TGTGCCAGCAGGATACTAGGCAGGGATCACAATGAGCAGTTCTTC; J gene: TRBJ2-1; clone size: -; V gene: TRBV11-2; D gene: -
CDR3 protein: CASSLVGDRGPYNEQFF; CDR3 DNA: TGTGCCAGCAGCTTAGTCGGAGACAGGGGGCCTTACAATGAGCAGTTCTTC; J gene: TRBJ2-1; clone size: -; V gene: TRBV11-1; D gene: TRBD1
CDR3 protein: CSAMVGGYNEQFF; CDR3 DNA: TGCAGTGCTATGGTTGGGGGGTACAATGAGCAGTTCTTC; J gene: TRBJ2-1; clone size: many; V gene: TRBV20-1; D gene: -
CDR3 protein: CASSEALHLGQGIAGELFF; CDR3 DNA: TGTGCCAGCAGTGAAGCGCTTCATTTGGGACAGGGGATCGCCGGGGAGCTGTTTTTT; J gene: TRBJ2-2; clone size: many; V gene: TRBV2; D gene: TRBD1
CDR3 protein: CASSLGSSRNEQFF; CDR3 DNA: TGTGCCAGCAGCTTAGGGTCAAGCCGTAATGAGCAGTTCTTC; J gene: TRBJ2-1; clone size: many; V gene: TRBV11-2; D gene: -
CDR3 protein: CSVAEGTSDSYNEQFF; CDR3 DNA: TGCAGCGTAGCTGAAGGGACTAGCGACTCCTACAATGAGCAGTTCTTC; J gene: TRBJ2-1; clone size: -; V gene: TRBV29-1; D gene: TRBD2
CDR3 protein: CASSPGQTGVGYTF; CDR3 DNA: TGTGCCAGCTCACCTGGACAGACCGGGGTTGGCTACACCTTC; J gene: TRBJ1-2; clone size: many; V gene: TRBV18; D gene: -
CDR3 protein: CASSRQQGPEAFF; CDR3 DNA: TGTGCCAGCTCACGACAACAGGGACCTGAAGCTTTCTTT; J gene: TRBJ1-1; clone size: many; V gene: TRBV18; D gene: -
CDR3 protein: CASSDIGADGYTF; CDR3 DNA: TGTGCCAGCAGTGATATCGGGGCCGACGGCTACACCTTC; J gene: TRBJ1-2; clone size: -; V gene: TRBV2; D gene: -
CDR3 protein: CASSFALAGELNEQFF; CDR3 DNA: TGTGCCAGCAGTTTCGCCCTAGCGGGAGAGTTGAATGAGCAGTTCTTC; J gene: TRBJ2-1; clone size: -; V gene: TRBV12-3/TRBV12-4; D gene: TRBD2
CDR3 protein: CASSEGLRAGEQFF; CDR3 DNA: TGTGCCAGCTCGGAGGGACTCCGGGCCGGTGAGCAGTTCTTC; J gene: TRBJ2-1; clone size: -; V gene: TRBV18; D gene: -
CDR3 protein: CASSYSGREQFF; CDR3 DNA: TGTGCCAGCAGTTACAGCGGCAGGGAGCAGTTCTTC; J gene: TRBJ2-1; clone size: -; V gene: TRBV6-9; D gene: -
CDR3 protein: CASSQTGGSQPQHF; CDR3 DNA: TGTGCCAGCAGCCAGACAGGGGGCAGCCAGCCCCAGCATTTT; J gene: TRBJ1-5; clone size: -; V gene: TRBV14; D gene: TRBD1
CDR3 protein: CASSRLAGSFEQFF; CDR3 DNA: TGTGCCAGCAGTCGACTAGCGGGGTCTTTCGAGCAGTTCTTC; J gene: TRBJ2-1; clone size: many; V gene: TRBV28; D gene: TRBD2
CDR3 protein: CASSSRGSPGGGGETQYF; CDR3 DNA: TGTGCCAGCAGCTCAAGGGGATCCCCAGGGGGTGGGGGAGAGACCCAGTACTTC; J gene: TRBJ2-5; clone size: -; V gene: TRBV11-2; D gene: TRBD1
CDR3 protein: CASSLLTGGIDTIYF; CDR3 DNA: TGTGCCAGCAGCTTACTCACAGGGGGAATAGACACCATATATTTT; J gene: TRBJ1-3; clone size: -; V gene: TRBV7-2; D gene: TRBD1
CDR3 protein: CASSFSEPGYSGYTF; CDR3 DNA: TGTGCCAGCAGTTTCTCTGAACCGGGGTATTCTGGCTACACCTTC; J gene: TRBJ1-2; clone size: many; V gene: TRBV28; D gene: -
CDR3 protein: CAWAEGANQPQHF; CDR3 DNA: TGTGCCTGGGCGGAGGGGGCCAATCAGCCCCAGCATTTT; J gene: TRBJ1-5; clone size: many; V gene: TRBV30; D gene: TRBD1
CDR3 protein: CASSRDKLYEQYF; CDR3 DNA: TGTGCCAGCAGTAGGGACAAACTCTACGAGCAGTACTTC; J gene: TRBJ2-7; clone size: many; V gene: TRBV12-3/TRBV12-4; D gene: -
CDR3 protein: CASSQRGDRYEQYF; CDR3 DNA: TGTGCCAGCAGTCAAAGGGGAGATCGGTACGAGCAGTACTTC; J gene: TRBJ2-7; clone size: few; V gene: TRBV12-3/TRBV12-4; D gene: -
CDR3 protein: CASSPHLFTGGNSGANVLTF; CDR3 DNA: TGCGCCAGCAGCCCACACCTCTTTACAGGGGGCAACTCTGGGGCCAACGTCCTGACTTTC; J gene: TRBJ2-6; clone size: -; V gene: TRBV4-3; D gene: TRBD1
CDR3 protein: CASSPMTGPDEQYF; CDR3 DNA: TGTGCCAGCTCACCGATGACAGGGCCCGACGAGCAGTACTTC; J gene: TRBJ2-7; clone size: many; V gene: TRBV18; D gene: TRBD1
CDR3 protein: CASSLAGGPGIQYF; CDR3 DNA: TGTGCCAGCAGCTTAGCGGGAGGGCCGGGCATTCAGTACTTC; J gene: TRBJ2-4; clone size: many; V gene: TRBV7-2; D gene: TRBD2
CDR3 protein: CASKGLAAWYQETQYF; CDR3 DNA: TGTGCCAGCAAGGGACTAGCGGCATGGTACCAAGAGACCCAGTACTTC; J gene: TRBJ2-5; clone size: -; V gene: TRBV6-2/TRBV6-3; D gene: TRBD2
CDR3 protein: CSAIGGPEYEQYF; CDR3 DNA: TGCAGTGCTATAGGAGGGCCTGAGTACGAGCAGTACTTC; J gene: TRBJ2-7; clone size: many; V gene: TRBV20-1; D gene: -
CDR3 protein: CSATLAGGPGTQYF; CDR3 DNA: TGCAGTGCTACGTTAGCGGGAGGGCCGGGGACCCAGTACTTC; J gene: TRBJ2-5; clone size: -; V gene: TRBV20-1; D gene: TRBD2
CDR3 protein: CASSFEGMITDTQYF; CDR3 DNA: TGTGCCAGCAGCTTCGAGGGAATGATCACAGATACGCAGTATTTT; J gene: TRBJ2-3; clone size: many; V gene: TRBV7-9; D gene: -
CDR3 protein: CAISRDSSTDTQYF; CDR3 DNA: TGTGCCATCAGCCGCGACAGCTCCACAGATACGCAGTATTTT; J gene: TRBJ2-3; clone size: few; V gene: TRBV10-3; D gene: -
CDR3 protein: CASSYGGESYEQYF; CDR3 DNA: TGTGCCAGCAGTTATGGAGGGGAATCCTACGAGCAGTACTTC; J gene: TRBJ2-7; clone size: few; V gene: TRBV27; D gene: -
CDR3 protein: CASRSRGGGNTIYF; CDR3 DNA: TGTGCCAGCAGGTCAAGGGGGGGTGGAAACACCATATATTTT; J gene: TRBJ1-3; clone size: many; V gene: TRBV28; D gene: -
CDR3 protein: CASSFLAGGNEQYF; CDR3 DNA: TGTGCCAGCAGCTTTCTAGCGGGAGGCAACGAGCAGTACTTC; J gene: TRBJ2-7; clone size: many; V gene: TRBV11-2; D gene: TRBD2
CDR3 protein: CAILGRERNEQFF; CDR3 DNA: TGTGCCATCCTGGGCCGAGAGAGGAATGAGCAGTTCTTC; J gene: TRBJ2-1; clone size: many; V gene: TRBV11-2; D gene: -
CDR3 protein: CASSIGGRAGDEQFF; CDR3 DNA: TGTGCCAGTAGTATAGGCGGGAGGGCCGGCGATGAGCAGTTCTTC; J gene: TRBJ2-1; clone size: few; V gene: TRBV19; D gene: TRBD2
CDR3 protein: CAVRVQDPNTEAFF; CDR3 DNA: TGTGCCGTTAGGGTCCAGGACCCGAACACTGAAGCTTTCTTT; J gene: TRBJ1-1; clone size: few; V gene: TRBV10-3; D gene: -
CDR3 protein: CASSLDRANTQYF; CDR3 DNA: TGTGCCAGCAGTTTGGACAGAGCCAATACGCAGTATTTT; J gene: TRBJ2-3; clone size: many; V gene: TRBV28; D gene: -
CDR3 protein: CSVGAGLTEAFF; CDR3 DNA: TGCAGCGTAGGGGCAGGCTTGACTGAAGCTTTCTTT; J gene: TRBJ1-1; clone size: -; V gene: TRBV29-1; D gene: -
CDR3 protein: CASSQETAAGGPTGELFF; CDR3 DNA: TGCGCCAGCAGCCAAGAAACGGCGGCGGGAGGGCCCACCGGGGAGCTGTTTTTT; J gene: TRBJ2-2; clone size: -; V gene: TRBV4-3; D gene: TRBD2
CDR3 protein: CASSFGTNSPLHF; CDR3 DNA: TGTGCCAGCAGCTTCGGGACCAATTCACCCCTCCACTTT; J gene: TRBJ1-6; clone size: -; V gene: TRBV7-9; D gene: -
CDR3 protein: CATWEGRTTEAFF; CDR3 DNA: TGTGCCACCTGGGAAGGGCGGACCACTGAAGCTTTCTTT; J gene: TRBJ1-1; clone size: many; V gene: TRBV6-1; D gene: -
CDR3 protein: CSVDRTSGHEQFF; CDR3 DNA: TGCAGCGTAGACCGGACTAGCGGGCATGAGCAGTTCTTC; J gene: TRBJ2-1; clone size: many; V gene: TRBV29-1; D gene: TRBD2
CDR3 protein: CASSRDTSSYEQYF; CDR3 DNA: TGTGCCAGCAGCCGAGATACTAGCTCCTACGAGCAGTACTTC; J gene: TRBJ2-7; clone size: many; V gene: TRBV3-1; D gene: -
CDR3 protein: CASSIPPPGDNEKLFF; CDR3 DNA: TGTGCCAGTAGTATCCCCCCGCCAGGGGATAATGAAAAACTGTTTTTT; J gene: TRBJ1-4; clone size: few; V gene: TRBV19; D gene: -
CDR3 protein: CSAGHTLLAGGRNEQFF; CDR3 DNA: TGCAGTGCTGGACACACTTTACTAGCGGGAGGCCGCAATGAGCAGTTCTTC; J gene: TRBJ2-1; clone size: many; V gene: TRBV20-1; D gene: TRBD2
CDR3 protein: CASTQGPGTGYEQYF; CDR3 DNA: TGTGCCAGCACCCAGGGGCCAGGGACAGGGTACGAGCAGTACTTC; J gene: TRBJ2-7; clone size: few; V gene: TRBV7-9; D gene: TRBD1